The entry that follows covers one T cell receptor (beta chain) sequence. The target antigen is unknown. The data stem from a study of early T cells in non-severe SARS-CoV-2 infection. Overall study: With bulk RNA from unsorted whole blood as input, sequencing yielded unpaired chains. The study, taken as a whole, reports: Using VDJdb, the matching emphasized anti-spike CD8 responses while missing private and CD4 specificities.

Trimming stripped 6 bases from V and 5 bases from J, with 10 bases between. CDR3 length equals 12 residues. Unique molecular identifiers were affixed to single, distinct cDNA molecules. TCRdb used MiXCR to reprocess the 5' RACE reads, holding one entry per CDR3 protein. There are 30,000 to 45,000 distinct CDR3 sequences in the sample; 9.9% occur only once, and around 12% lies in the top ten. This clonotype originated in an adult who was a healthcare worker with PCR-confirmed SARS-CoV-2 infection or an uninfected control (not recorded which). The rearrangement joins TRBV12-3 or TRBV12-4 to TRBJ1-1, with D perhaps matching TRBD1 (6 bases). The sequenced sample consisted of whole blood. The chain's CDR3 is CASSQGRTEAFF. Written as DNA, the CDR3 is TGTGCCAGCAGCCAGGGGAGGACTGAAGCTTTCTTT.